Listed here are 26 T cell receptor beta chains from one sample, sequenced in a study of blood T cells in healthy people across ages. A second PCR of 7 to 11 cycles used a sample-barcoded 5' primer and a J-beta primer mix. TCRdb itself ran the 5' RACE reads through MiXCR, one entry per CDR3 protein. The sample includes fewer than 600,000 distinct CDR3 sequences, about 25% of them seen just once. This sample also appeared in a second study, on T cells of mothers and their children.

Source material: blood. The receptors here all came from a boy aged 2 to 10 in good health.

V and J are TRBV6-2 or TRBV6-3 and TRBJ2-7; D is uncertain. Germline lookup yields CDR1 MNHEY and CDR2 SVGEGT. Trimming pared 1 base from V and 3 bases from J, leaving 7 bases between. This CDR3 is built from 13 residues. The CDR3 DNA reads as TGTGCCAGCAGTTACTACAGCTTCTACGAGCAGTACTTC. As protein: CASSYYSFYEQYF.

This clonotype was seen a handful of times. The chain recombines TRBV14 with TRBJ2-5, with TRBD2 matching over 11 bases. The J call may be incorrect, as the DNA end agrees better with TRBJ2-1. There are 16 residues in the CDR3. Germline-derived CDR1 and CDR2 are SGHDN and FVKESK. The CDR3 loop reads CASSQAGLAAGNEQFF. In nucleotides, the CDR3 is TGTGCCAGCAGCCAAGCGGGACTAGCGGCAGGTAATGAGCAGTTCTTC.

This clonotype came up a few times. The V gene is TRBV12-3 or TRBV12-4, the J gene TRBJ2-1; possibly TRBD2 for D (7 bases). The J call is uncertain, as TRBJ2-5 better fits the DNA end. This CDR3 contains 13 residues. The chain's CDR3 is CASLPGGEETQYF. CDR3 coding DNA: TGTGCCAGCCTCCCGGGGGGCGAAGAGACCCAGTACTTC.

This chain links TRBV19 with TRBJ2-3, with TRBD2 matching over 12 bases. Trimming removed 6 bases from V and 3 bases from J; junction bases left unmatched: 7. The CDR3 spans 16 residues. Per germline, CDR1 LNHDA and CDR2 SQIVND (reference sequence). The CDR3 coding sequence is TGTGCCAGTAGCCCTTGGACTAGCGGGGTAACAGATACGCAGTATTTT. Amino acids: CASSPWTSGVTDTQYF. The full variable domain, completed using reference TRBV19 and TRBJ2-3, is DGGITQSPKYLFRKEGQNVTLSCEQNLNHDAMYWYRQDPGQGLRLIYYSQIVNDFQKGDIAEGYSVSREKKESFPLTVTSAQKNPTAFYLCASSPWTSGVTDTQYFGPGTRLTVL.

This chain joins TRBV3-1 and TRBJ2-2; 10 bases are shared with TRBD2. Germline CDR1 reads LGHDT; CDR2 reads YNNKEL (reference sequence). The CDR3 runs to 15 residues. V lost 2 bases to trimming and J lost 7 bases; unmatched junction nucleotides: 4. The CDR3: CASSQLAGAHGELFF. CDR3 in DNA: TGTGCCAGCAGCCAACTAGCGGGAGCTCACGGGGAGCTGTTTTTT.

This sequence joins TRBV29-1 and TRBJ1-4; 10 nucleotides align to TRBD1. After removal of 4 bases from V and 5 bases from J, the junction contained 1 base not matched to a gene. The germline CDR1 and CDR2 sequences are SQVTM and ANQGSEA. This CDR3 contains 13 residues. CDR3: CSVGGQGNEKLFF. The CDR3 DNA sequence: TGCAGCGTTGGGGGACAGGGGAATGAAAAACTGTTTTTT.

The chain has TRBV6-2 or TRBV6-3 and TRBJ1-1; no firm D call. The CDR3 loop spans 14 amino acids. The V end lost 6 bases, the J end lost 11 bases, and 22 bases lay between the germline ends. From germline, CDR1 is MNHEY and CDR2 SVGEGT. CDR3 nucleotide sequence: TGTGCCAGCAGCGAGGACGGGGTCTTCCCTGCGGCTTTCTTT. Amino acid sequence: CASSEDGVFPAAFF.

The rearrangement joins TRBV4-3 to TRBJ1-4, with no clear D. Germline CDR1 reads LGHNA; CDR2 reads YSLEER. Trimming removed 0 bases at V and 1 base at J, with 12 bases between. The CDR3 is 17 amino acids. This chain's CDR3 is CASSQETPVLTNEKLFF. The CDR3, as DNA: TGCGCCAGCAGCCAAGAGACCCCGGTCTTAACTAATGAAAAACTGTTTTTT.

This clonotype was seen a handful of times. V and J are TRBV5-1 and TRBJ2-1; 12 bases match TRBD2. With 3 bases clipped from V and 4 bases from J, the junction kept 8 bases outside the gene matches. This CDR3 is built from 17 residues. The germline V gene encodes CDR1 SGHRS and CDR2 YFSETQ. CDR3 sequence (DNA): TGCGCCAGCAGCTCGCGACTAGCGGGGGACCTTTACAATGAGCAGTTCTTC. Amino acids: CASSSRLAGDLYNEQFF.

The V gene is TRBV27, the J gene TRBJ2-3; 7 bases match TRBD1. Germline V lookup: CDR1 MNHEY, CDR2 SMNVEV (reference sequence). Losses at the gene ends were 6 bases for V and 9 bases for J; bases not matched to a gene: 15. The CDR3 is 15 residues long. CDR3 in amino acids: CASSNRGLIMETQYF. CDR3 sequence (DNA): TGTGCCAGCAGCAACAGGGGCCTGATAATGGAGACGCAGTATTTT.

The J gene is TRBJ2-1, the V gene TRBV29-1; D is ambiguous. TRBJ2-7 matches the DNA end more closely, so the J call is doubtful. Germline values: CDR1 SQVTM, CDR2 ANQGSEA. The CDR3 is made up of 12 amino acids. CDR3 sequence reads: CSVVSAPYEQYF. The CDR3 DNA reads as TGCAGCGTTGTTAGTGCCCCCTACGAGCAGTACTTC.

V is TRBV5-4 and J is TRBJ2-5, with TRBD1 as a possible D gene (6 bases). The CDR3 is 15 residues long. The germline gives CDR1 SGHNT, CDR2 YYREEE (reference sequence). V lost 0 bases and J lost 11, with 20 bases in between. The CDR3 protein is CASSLGGLGGKEQYF. Written as DNA, the CDR3 is TGTGCCAGCAGCTTGGGAGGACTTGGGGGCAAGGAGCAGTACTTC.

J is TRBJ2-2 and V is TRBV11-2; D ambiguous. Deletions cut 5 bases from V and 6 bases from J, with 10 bases between. Germline assignment: CDR1 SGHAT and CDR2 FQNNGV. The CDR3 is made up of 13 amino acids. Here the CDR3 reads CASSPGASGELFF. The CDR3 region has the DNA TGTGCCAGCAGCCCCGGAGCGTCCGGGGAGCTGTTTTTT.

This clonotype showed up just a few times. V gene TRBV28 combines with J gene TRBJ2-3, with 13 positions matching TRBD2. The CDR3 has 18 residues. From germline, CDR1 is MDHEN and CDR2 SYDVKM. The ends lost 8 bases at V and 0 bases at J; junction bases unmatched: 11. The CDR3: CASFSRTSGRPSTDTQYF. For the CDR3, the DNA is TGTGCCAGCTTCAGTCGGACTAGCGGGAGACCCAGCACAGATACGCAGTATTTT.

The V call is TRBV20-1, the J call TRBJ1-5, with D perhaps TRBD1 (5 bases). Trimming cost V 2 bases and J 6 bases, with 14 bases left between them. The CDR3 consists of 14 residues. Germline V gives CDR1 DFQATT, CDR2 SNEGSKA (reference sequence). In DNA form, the CDR3 reads TGCAGTGCTAGACCTCAGGGAATTGGTCAGCCCCAGCATTTT. This translates into CSARPQGIGQPQHF.

The CDR3: CSAQGGGPKNIQYF. The DNA of the CDR3 is TGCAGTGCCCAAGGCGGGGGGCCCAAAAACATTCAGTACTTC. The chain has TRBV20-1 and TRBJ2-4, with 8 nucleotides matching TRBD2. V shed 6 bases and J 2 bases; nucleotides not matched to a gene: 6. CDR3 length: 14 amino acids. CDR1 is DFQATT, CDR2 SNEGSKA, per germline (reference sequence).

This clonotype turned up a few times. J is TRBJ2-4 and V is TRBV6-2 or TRBV6-3, with TRBD1 matching over 9 bases. The CDR3 covers 12 residues. V lost 5 bases, J lost 8 bases, and 1 base stayed unmatched. Germline assignment: CDR1 MNHEY and CDR2 SVGEGT. The CDR3 DNA sequence: TGTGCCAGCAGTCGACAGGGGGACATTCAGTACTTC. Translation: CASSRQGDIQYF.

The sample holds many counts of this clonotype. The rearrangement links TRBV4-3 to TRBJ2-5; D possibly uses TRBD1 or TRBD2 (5 bases each). Trimming stripped 1 base from V and 2 bases from J, with 11 bases between. Germline V lookup: CDR1 LGHNA, CDR2 YSLEER. The CDR3 is 15 amino acids. Here the CDR3 DNA reads TGCGCCAGCAGCCAAGGAACCGGGGCTCAAGAGACCCAGTACTTC. Its protein product is CASSQGTGAQETQYF.

The chain employs TRBV24-1 and TRBJ2-2; D remains unclear. Germline CDR1 KGHDR, CDR2 SFDVKD. The CDR3 sequence is 13 residues long. Trimming removed 4 bases from V and 12 bases from J, with 14 bases in between. CDR3 residues: CATSESWGWQLFF. CDR3 sequence (DNA): TGTGCCACCAGTGAATCGTGGGGATGGCAGCTGTTTTTT.

The CDR3 is CASTYGQGAYEQYF. The DNA for the CDR3 is TGTGCCAGCACTTATGGACAGGGGGCCTACGAGCAGTACTTC. V gene TRBV6-5 combines with J gene TRBJ2-7; 10 bases line up with TRBD1. Per germline, CDR1 MNHEY and CDR2 SVGAGI. The V and J ends lost 7 bases and 2 bases, in that order; junction bases with no gene match: 5. This CDR3 spans 14 amino acids.

This clonotype has a count of ten or more. The rearrangement links TRBV18 to TRBJ2-7; a possible D gene is TRBD2 (6 bases). Trimming left V 4 bases short and J 6 bases short, with 13 bases between. In germline, CDR1 is KGHSH, CDR2 LQKENI. This CDR3 contains 13 residues. Here the CDR3 DNA reads TGTGCCAGCTCACAGACCGGGACTCCCGAGCAGTACTTC. This translates into CASSQTGTPEQYF.

This clonotype was detected ten times or more. The rearrangement joins TRBV29-1 to TRBJ2-3; 7 bases map to TRBD2. The trim removed 5 bases at V and 2 bases at J, leaving 4 bases unmatched. CDR1 is SQVTM, CDR2 ANQGSEA, per germline. The CDR3 has 13 amino acids. The CDR3 protein is CSVKRDDTDTQYF. The CDR3 coding sequence is TGCAGCGTTAAGCGGGACGACACAGATACGCAGTATTTT.

The CDR3 spells CSVERLSYNEQFF. The CDR3 nucleotides are TGCAGCGTTGAGAGGCTCTCCTACAATGAGCAGTTCTTC. The chain combines TRBV29-1 with TRBJ2-1; D is unresolved. The CDR3 covers 13 residues. From germline, CDR1 is SQVTM and CDR2 ANQGSEA. The germline V and J ends were trimmed by 3 bases and 0 bases, with 6 bases remaining between them.

This clonotype was seen more than once but under ten times. The rearrangement joins TRBV19 to TRBJ2-1; D might be TRBD2 (6 bases). The V and J ends lost 9 bases and 3 bases respectively, with 18 bases between them. This CDR3 is 15 amino acids long. From germline, CDR1 is LNHDA and CDR2 SQIVND (reference sequence). In DNA form, the CDR3 reads TGTGCCAGCGCTTTCGAGTTGGGGGGCTACAATGAGCAGTTCTTC. It specifies CASAFELGGYNEQFF.

V usage is TRBV3-1 and J usage is TRBJ2-5; perhaps TRBD1 as D (5 bases). Trimming removed 2 bases from V and 4 bases from J, with 17 bases in between. The germline V gene has CDR1 LGHDT and CDR2 YNNKEL (reference sequence). CDR3 length: 16 residues. The CDR3 region has the DNA TGTGCCAGCAGCCAATCTGTGACAGAGAACGGAGAGACCCAGTACTTC. This sequence encodes CASSQSVTENGETQYF.

V gene TRBV20-1 combines with J gene TRBJ2-5; D gene unclear. V lost 6 bases, J lost 0 bases, and 5 bases lay in between. CDR1 is DFQATT, CDR2 SNEGSKA, per germline (reference sequence). The CDR3 has 11 residues. Written as DNA, the CDR3 is TGCAGTGCGCGGTACCAAGAGACCCAGTACTTC. Translated: CSARYQETQYF.